The 5 T cell receptor beta chains given below trace back to one sample, sequenced in a study of esophageal squamous cell carcinoma under preoperative chemotherapy. Time point meaning: before preoperative PTX-NDP chemotherapy. In TCRdb, the PCR reads were re-called with MiXCR into one record per CDR3 protein. The sample has roughly 30,000 distinct CDR3 sequences; roughly 52% are singletons. This sample was taken from a patient given preoperative chemotherapy. The receptors stem from a human donor with esophageal squamous cell carcinoma. The donor label of this sample is uncertain.

As regards this clonotype: A read error may account for a junction end that differs from germline. The chain recombines TRBV7-2 with TRBJ2-4, with D possibly being TRBD1 or TRBD2 (6 bases each). Germline assignment: CDR1 SGHTA and CDR2 FQGNSA. This CDR3 is 14 amino acids long. CDR3 amino acids: CAGLGGRAKDIQYF. In DNA form, the CDR3 reads TGTGCCGGGCTCGGGGGCCGTGCCAAAGACATTCAGTACTTC.

The gene calls are TRBV7-9 and TRBJ2-2; D not certain. This CDR3 comprises 14 residues. The germline gives CDR1 SEHNR, CDR2 FQNEAQ (reference sequence). Trimming shortened V by 3 bases and J by 16 bases, and 21 bases separated the two germline ends. CDR3 residues: CASSLAGCGDAQFF. Written as DNA, the CDR3 is TGTGCCAGCAGCTTGGCTGGGTGCGGAGATGCGCAGTTTTTT.

This clonotype was recorded many times. The rearrangement uses TRBV12-3 or TRBV12-4 and TRBJ2-1, with a tentative D call TRBD2 (5 bases). This CDR3 is built from 13 residues. Trimming removed 6 bases at V and 6 bases at J, with 12 bases between. The CDR3 region has the DNA TGTGCCAGCAGCCAAGAGGCGGGCAATGAGCAGTTCTTC. The encoded protein is CASSQEAGNEQFF.

CDR3 amino acids: CASSSDVRTGAQYF. The CDR3 DNA follows: TGTGCCAGCAGCTCGGACGTGAGGACAGGGGCGCAGTATTTT. V gene TRBV7-2 combines with J gene TRBJ2-3, with TRBD1 matching 9 bases. Germline loops: CDR1 SGHTA, CDR2 FQGNSA. J lost 10 bases, V lost 4 bases, and 9 bases had no gene match. The CDR3 length is 14 residues.

This clonotype was found once. The V and J genes are TRBV7-2 and TRBJ2-1; possibly TRBD2 for D (7 bases). The J call may be incorrect, as the DNA end agrees better with TRBJ2-5. This CDR3 comprises 12 residues. Germline V gene data show CDR1 as SGHTA and CDR2 as FQGNSA. For the CDR3, the DNA is TGTCCCGGGGGCCTTGACGCGGGGGCCCAGTACTTC. Residues: CPGGLDAGAQYF.